This T cell receptor beta chain was sequenced for a study of cytomegalovirus exposure and HLA in healthy donors. Study results and limitations: The TCR clusters that emerged in the first cohort tended, a later analysis found, to co-occur in the 120 validation repertoires. Reports described diagnosis of cytomegalovirus status by the classifier as highly specific and sensitive. Most TCR sequences were rare, but some public TCRs occurred in many donors.

The V gene lost 6 bases and the J gene lost 0 bases, with 11 bases spanning the gap. The CDR3 sequence is 14 residues long. In germline, CDR1 is SNHLY, CDR2 FYNNEI. Measured with immunoSEQ multiplex PCR; TCRdb has only the in-frame clones, and not every one. Among fewer than 130,000 clones, over 75% were seen once, and the ten largest hold roughly 1.4%. A remark on this clone: What it binds is unknown.

Sequencing input: PBMCs. This TCR was recovered from a woman aged 25 to 39 in good health and CMV-seropositive. This sequence joins TRBV2 and TRBJ1-1; TRBD1 might be the D (5 bases). The CDR3 DNA reads as TGTGCCAGCAGCGGGGGACCGATGAACACTGAAGCTTTCTTT. Encoded protein: CASSGGPMNTEAFF.